The 24 T cell receptor beta chains given below trace back to one sample, sequenced in a study of T cells in Graves' hyperthyroidism and ophthalmopathy. Amplified TCR beta CDR3 regions derived from RNA transcripts. HTBI primers were the set used in a first-round RT-PCR of the TCR CDR3. Each CDR3 protein gets one entry after TCRdb re-called the multiplex PCR reads with MiXCR. The table has hundreds of thousands of distinct CDR3 sequences, under 60% seen once. Sample: peripheral blood or thyroid tissue (not recorded which). These receptors were taken from a woman aged 18-35 years with Graves' hyperthyroidism.

This clonotype has only a few counts. V usage is TRBV2 and J usage is TRBJ2-7; D may be TRBD1 (6 bases). Germline CDR1 is SNHLY and CDR2 is FYNNEI. The V end was cut by 6 bases, the J end by 3 bases, with 18 bases between. The CDR3 loop spans 15 amino acids. In DNA form, the CDR3 reads TGTGCCAGCAGCCGGACCGGGACATCCGTCTACGAGCAGTACTTC. It encodes CASSRTGTSVYEQYF.

This clonotype was counted only a few times. V and J are TRBV10-3 and TRBJ1-6; no clear D. The germline CDR1 and CDR2 sequences are ENHRY and SYGVKD. The CDR3 length is 15 residues. V lost 10 bases, J lost 13 bases, and 26 bases lay in between. As DNA, the CDR3 is TGTGCCAGCAGCGAATGGGGTGTAGGGTGGCTCCCCCTCCACTTT. It is translated as CASSEWGVGWLPLHF.

This chain connects TRBV7-2 to TRBJ1-2, with TRBD1 matching 7 bases. The V gene end was trimmed by 5 bases and the J gene end by 7 bases; junction bases not matched to a gene: 13. CDR3 length: 15 amino acids. Germline CDR1 reads SGHTA; CDR2 reads FQGNSA. The CDR3 nucleotides are TGTGCCAGCAGCCAAACCACAGGGGAAGAGGGTGGCTACACCTTC. Encoded protein: CASSQTTGEEGGYTF.

V gene TRBV10-3 combines with J gene TRBJ1-5; the D is unclear. The CDR3 is 13 residues long. Germline assignment: CDR1 ENHRY and CDR2 SYGVKD. Trimming took 6 bases from V and 5 from J, leaving 11 bases between them. The CDR3 DNA reads as TGTGCCATCAGCAACTGGGGATATCAGCCCCAGCATTTT. Translation gives CAISNWGYQPQHF.

The gene calls are TRBV29-1 and TRBJ2-5, with TRBD2 matching 8 bases. Losses at the gene ends were 5 bases for V and 7 bases for J; bases not matched to a gene: 12. The CDR3 is 14 amino acids. Per the germline V gene, CDR1 is SQVTM and CDR2 is ANQGSEA. Here the CDR3 DNA reads TGCAGCGTTCTGCCGGGAGGGGCCTCATGGACCCAGTACTTC. As protein: CSVLPGGASWTQYF.

This clonotype showed up just a few times. V gene TRBV7-3 combines with J gene TRBJ2-7; D gene uncertain. Germline V gives CDR1 SGHTA, CDR2 FQGTGA. The CDR3 loop spans 13 amino acids. Trimming left V 5 bases short and J 7 bases short, with 15 bases between. The CDR3 region is CASSLLSLGEQYF. CDR3 bases: TGTGCCAGCAGCCTATTAAGTTTGGGGGAGCAGTACTTC.

To note about this clonotype: This may come from a read error, since a much larger clone is one base off. The chain joins TRBV7-9 to TRBJ2-5; TRBD1 is a possible D gene (5 bases). The CDR3 runs 14 residues. Germline V gene sequence: CDR1 SEHNR, CDR2 FQNEAQ (reference sequence). The CDR3 DNA reads as TGTGCCAGCAGCTTAGAGGGCGGACAAGAGGCCCAGTACTTC. Its protein product is CASSLEGGQEAQYF. Supplemented by reference TRBV7-9 and TRBJ2-5, the full variable domain reads DTGVSQNPRHKITKRGQNVTFRCDPISEHNRLYWYRQTLGQGPEFLTYFQNEAQLEKSRLLSDRFSAERPKGSFSTLEIQRTEQGDSAMYLCASSLEGGQEAQYFGPGTRLLVL.

With regard to this clonotype: Given a much more abundant clone one base away, this may be a read error. The rearrangement uses TRBV10-2 and TRBJ2-7; D call uncertain. The germline V gene has CDR1 WSHSY and CDR2 SAAADI. There are 14 residues in the CDR3. DNA for the CDR3: TGCGCCAGCAGTGAGGCCGGGCCTACCTACGAGCAGTGCTTC. Translated, it gives CASSEAGPTYEQCF.

The gene calls are TRBV7-8 and TRBJ1-2; D ambiguous. Germline V gene data show CDR1 as SGHVS and CDR2 as FQNEAQ. The CDR3 sequence is 11 residues long. V was clipped by 4 bases and J by 7 bases, with 7 bases between them. The CDR3 here is CASSWGGGYTF. The CDR3 DNA reads as TGTGCCAGCAGCTGGGGTGGTGGCTACACCTTC.

The gene calls are TRBV10-1 and TRBJ1-4; D not resolved. The CDR3 is 15 residues long. Germline V CDR1 and CDR2: WNHNN, SYGVQD (reference sequence). Trimming shortened V by 7 bases and J by 2 bases, and 14 bases separated the two germline ends. In nucleotides, the CDR3 is TGCGCCAGCAATTTGGGAGTTTCGACTAATGAAAAACTGTTTTTT. Protein product: CASNLGVSTNEKLFF.

Concerning this clonotype itself: A junction end diverges from the germline sequence, so it may reflect a read error. The V and J genes are TRBV10-3 and TRBJ1-2; TRBD1 matches 10 bases. Germline CDR1 is ENHRY and CDR2 is SYGVKD. The CDR3 sequence is 13 residues long. CDR3 nucleotides: TGTGCCATCAGCCAAGGGACAGGGGAAGGCGTCGCCTTC. This sequence encodes CAISQGTGEGVAF.

As regards this clonotype: A read error may be the cause here, since a much bigger clone is one base away. V usage is TRBV2 and J usage is TRBJ1-5; D is unclear. The CDR3 sequence is 15 residues long. The germline CDR1 and CDR2 sequences are SNHLY and FYNNEI. Trimming removed 3 bases from V and 3 bases from J, with 12 bases in between. CDR3 in DNA: TGTGCCAGCAGTGATCGCCAGGCGGACAATCAGCCCCAGCATTTT. Translating gives CASSDRQADNQPQHF.

A remark on this clonotype: A much bigger clone sits one base away, suggesting this may be a read error. The rearrangement joins TRBV24-1 to TRBJ2-6; a weak D match, TRBD1 (6 bases). Trimming removed 2 bases at V and 0 bases at J, with 16 bases between. This CDR3 is 19 amino acids long. Per germline, CDR1 KGHDR and CDR2 SFDVKD. The CDR3 bases are TGTGCCACCAGTGATTCCCCAGGCAGGACAGTCTCTGGGGCCAACGTCCTGACTTTC. Its protein product is CATSDSPGRTVSGANVLTF.

This chain links TRBV5-1 with TRBJ1-2; 8 bases are shared with TRBD1. The length of the CDR3 is 14 residues. J was trimmed by 6 bases and V by 1 base; bases with no gene match: 5. Germline V CDR1 and CDR2: SGHRS, YFSETQ. The CDR3, as DNA: TGCGCCAGCAGCTTGACAGGGGGGACGGATGGCTACACCTTC. It yields the protein CASSLTGGTDGYTF.

CDR3 in amino acids: CASRGTYGYTF. CDR3 sequence (DNA): TGTGCCAGCAGGGGGACTTATGGCTACACCTTC. This rearrangement joins TRBV2 to TRBJ1-2; the D gene is possibly TRBD1 (5 bases). The CDR3 runs to 11 residues. CDR1 is SNHLY and CDR2 is FYNNEI in the germline V gene. V lost 6 bases to trimming and J lost 5 bases, with 7 bases between them. The full variable domain, completed using reference TRBV2 and TRBJ1-2, is EPEVTQTPSHQVTQMGQEVILRCVPISNHLYFYWYRQILGQKVEFLVSFYNNEISEKSEIFDDQFSVERPDGSNFTLKIRSTKLEDSAMYFCASRGTYGYTFGSGTRLTVV.

This clonotype was seen at least ten times. This chain connects TRBV29-1 to TRBJ1-2, with D possibly matching TRBD1 (6 bases). V was clipped by 4 bases and J by 7 bases, with 19 bases between them. Germline assignment: CDR1 SQVTM and CDR2 ANQGSEA. This CDR3 is 14 amino acids long. The CDR3 DNA is TGCAGCGTTGGTAGAACGACAGGTCTCTCTGGCTACACCTTC. It translates to CSVGRTTGLSGYTF.

In nucleotides, the CDR3 is TGTGCCAGCAGCTCAGGACGGCCTAACACTGAAGCTTTCTTT. The encoded protein is CASSSGRPNTEAFF. The rearrangement joins TRBV7-9 to TRBJ1-1, with D unclear. This CDR3 contains 14 residues. The germline V gene has CDR1 SEHNR and CDR2 FQNEAQ (reference sequence). Between the trimmed V and J ends, which lost 4 bases and 2 bases, there was a span of 11 bases.

This clonotype has just one count. The genes are TRBV5-3 and TRBJ1-6; 9 bases align to TRBD1. TRBV5-3 is assigned to the ORF class and has an uncertain function. J lost 4 bases, V lost 9 bases, and 11 bases had no gene match. This CDR3 spans 16 amino acids. The CDR3, as DNA: TGTGCCAACAGCCAGGGACAGGGATTTTATAATTCACCCCTCCACTTT. It yields the protein CANSQGQGFYNSPLHF.

CDR3 in amino acids: CASSQDRQIAGGQRGTQYF. In DNA, the CDR3 is TGTGCCAGCAGCCAAGACCGCCAAATAGCGGGAGGCCAACGGGGGACCCAGTACTTC. The rearrangement uses TRBV4-2 and TRBJ2-5, with TRBD2 identical over 10 bases. Germline V CDR1 and CDR2: LGHNA, YNFKEQ. The CDR3 spans 19 residues. V lost 0 bases to trimming and J lost 7 bases; unmatched junction nucleotides: 17.

This chain joins TRBV7-2 and TRBJ1-5; D is unresolved. The length of the CDR3 is 14 residues. Per germline, CDR1 SGHTA and CDR2 FQGNSA. V gave up 1 base and J gave up 7 bases, with 11 bases separating them. The CDR3 region is CASSLDASEQPQHF. CDR3 bases: TGTGCCAGCAGCTTAGACGCTTCCGAGCAGCCCCAGCATTTT.

This clonotype turned up a few times. The chain combines TRBV19 with TRBJ1-2, with TRBD1 matching 7 bases. Germline-derived CDR1 and CDR2 are LNHDA and SQIVND (reference sequence). This CDR3 is 15 amino acids long. The ends lost 4 bases at V and 3 bases at J; junction bases unmatched: 8. The CDR3 sequence: CASSTPQTGYYGYTF. For the CDR3, the DNA is TGTGCCAGTAGTACCCCTCAGACAGGGTACTATGGCTACACCTTC.

A word on this clonotype: This may come from a read error, since a much larger clone is one base off. The V and J genes are TRBV2 and TRBJ1-2; D not certain. Germline CDR1 reads SNHLY; CDR2 reads FYNNEI. The CDR3 has 14 residues. The CDR3: CATSESKGIWGYTF. CDR3 nucleotide sequence: TGTGCCACCAGTGAGTCAAAAGGGATCTGGGGCTACACCTTC.

This clonotype was counted a few times. In DNA form, the CDR3 reads TGCAGTGTGACAGGGACTAACTATGGCTACACCTTC. Translating gives CSVTGTNYGYTF. The chain is built from TRBV20-1 and TRBJ1-2, with TRBD1 matching 7 bases. The CDR3 consists of 12 residues. J was trimmed by 0 bases and V by 7 bases; bases with no gene match: 2. From germline, CDR1 is DFQATT and CDR2 SNEGSKA (reference sequence).

V and J are TRBV2 and TRBJ2-3, with D possibly called TRBD1 or TRBD2 (6 bases each). CDR1 SNHLY and CDR2 FYNNEI come from the germline V gene. Trimming took 2 bases from V and 0 from J, leaving 15 bases between them. The length of the CDR3 is 17 residues. The CDR3 sequence is CASSELAPRGSTDTQYF. Here the CDR3 DNA reads TGTGCCAGCAGTGAACTAGCGCCCAGGGGTAGCACAGATACGCAGTATTTT.